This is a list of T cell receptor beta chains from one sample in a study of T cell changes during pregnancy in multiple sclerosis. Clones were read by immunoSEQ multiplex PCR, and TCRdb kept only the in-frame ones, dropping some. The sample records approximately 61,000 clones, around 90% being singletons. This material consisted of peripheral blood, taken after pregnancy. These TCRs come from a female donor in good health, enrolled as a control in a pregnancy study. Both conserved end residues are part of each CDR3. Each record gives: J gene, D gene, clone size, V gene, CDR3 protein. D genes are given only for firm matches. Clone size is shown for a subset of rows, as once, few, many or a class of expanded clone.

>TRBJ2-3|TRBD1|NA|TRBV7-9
CASSAPGQQTDTQYF
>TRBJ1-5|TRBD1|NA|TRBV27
CASSPQGAGNQPQHF
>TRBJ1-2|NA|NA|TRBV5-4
CASNDRGYGYTF
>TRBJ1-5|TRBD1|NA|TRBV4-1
CASSLATGSNQPQHF
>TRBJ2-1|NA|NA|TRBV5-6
CASSWTEGSPGYNEQFF
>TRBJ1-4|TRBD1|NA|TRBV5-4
CASSSGTGGEKLFF
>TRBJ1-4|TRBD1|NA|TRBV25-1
CASTDTGVGEKLFF
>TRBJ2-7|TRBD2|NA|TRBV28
CASSEAGGFYEQYF
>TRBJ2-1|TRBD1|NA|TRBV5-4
CASTDRGRDEQFF
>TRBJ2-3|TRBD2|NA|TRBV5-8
CASSLERGGHQDTQYF
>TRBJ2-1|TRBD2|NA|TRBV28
CASSFSGAGDNEQFF
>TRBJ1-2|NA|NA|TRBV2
CASSETYEHGYTF
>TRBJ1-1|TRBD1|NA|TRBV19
CASRVDRGRTEAFF
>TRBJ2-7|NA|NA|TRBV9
CASSVGGHLYEQYF
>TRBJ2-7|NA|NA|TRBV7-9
CASSPGEAYEQYF
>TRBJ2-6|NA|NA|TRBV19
CASSIHGLFSGANVLTF
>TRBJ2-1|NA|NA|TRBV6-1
CASTLGGRYNEQFF
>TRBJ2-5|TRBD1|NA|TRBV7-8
CASSLGWDRETQYF
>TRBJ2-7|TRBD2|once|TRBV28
CASSFELAGGSGLMKQYF
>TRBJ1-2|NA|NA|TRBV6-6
CASGAVLANYGYTF
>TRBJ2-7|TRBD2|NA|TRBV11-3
CASSLGPGGYGPYF
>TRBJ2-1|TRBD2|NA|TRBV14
CASTHLAGGRNNEQFF
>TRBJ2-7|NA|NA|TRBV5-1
CASRRVETSYEQYF
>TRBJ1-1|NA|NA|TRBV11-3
CASSLAWATDTEAFF
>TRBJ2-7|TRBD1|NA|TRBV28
CASSRPGTGYEQYF
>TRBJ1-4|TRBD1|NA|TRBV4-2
CASSQEGQSNEKLFF
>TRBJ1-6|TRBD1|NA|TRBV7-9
CASSPGSGTGENSPLHF
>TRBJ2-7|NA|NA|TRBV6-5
CASSYARGASYEQYF
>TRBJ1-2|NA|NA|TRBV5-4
CASSLDTGNYGYTF
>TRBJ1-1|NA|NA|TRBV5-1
CASSFNLFDRSTEAFF
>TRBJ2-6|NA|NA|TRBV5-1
CASNHGPGANVLTF
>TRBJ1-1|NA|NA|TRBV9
CASSVGGRTEAFF
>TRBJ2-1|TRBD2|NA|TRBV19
CASSVTSGAYNEQFF
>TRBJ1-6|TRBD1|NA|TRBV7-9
CASSPTDRVPYNSPLHF
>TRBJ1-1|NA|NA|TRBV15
CATSPWAGDTEAFF
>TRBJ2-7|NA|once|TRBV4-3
CASSQAPGYEQYF
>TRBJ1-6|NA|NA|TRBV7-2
CASSLGPPNSPLHF
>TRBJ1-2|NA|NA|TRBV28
CASRPEGYGYTF
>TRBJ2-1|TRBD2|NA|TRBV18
CASSPSGLEGYNEQFF
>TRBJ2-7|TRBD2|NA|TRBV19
CASSIASGRAEQYF
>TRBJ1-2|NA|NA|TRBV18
CASSPPGGINYGYTF
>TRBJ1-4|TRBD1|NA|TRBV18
CASSPYEGQGATNEKLFF
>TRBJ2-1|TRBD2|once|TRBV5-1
CASSPGGANNEQFF
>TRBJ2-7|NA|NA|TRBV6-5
CASSYYSGATYEQYF
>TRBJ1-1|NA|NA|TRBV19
CASLGAAMNTEAFF
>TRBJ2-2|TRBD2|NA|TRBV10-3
CAISEHRAYGLAGNTGELFF
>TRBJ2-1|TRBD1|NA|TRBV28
CASSLTVDRVGSGEQFF
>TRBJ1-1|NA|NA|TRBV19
CASRGAEAFF
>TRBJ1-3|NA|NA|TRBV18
CASSPGPPSGDTIYF
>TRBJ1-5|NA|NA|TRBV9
CASSRDISNQPQHF
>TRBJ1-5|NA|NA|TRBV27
CASSQHGGPNQPQHF
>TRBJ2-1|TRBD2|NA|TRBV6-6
CASSYGSGAYNEQFF